At least ten counts were recorded for the clone carrying this TCR beta chain. MiXCR was run by TCRdb on the 5' RACE reads, yielding one entry per CDR3 protein. In the table there are 150,000 to 200,000 distinct CDR3 sequences, about 7% of which are singletons. CDR1 is SGDLS, CDR2 YYNGEE, per germline. V lost 4 bases and J lost 3; bases outside the gene matches: 4. The CDR3 contains 14 residues. This specimen belongs to a study of T cells after yellow fever vaccination. This receptor was identified in a man younger than 30 who received the YFV17D yellow fever vaccine. The chain links TRBV9 to TRBJ1-5, with TRBD1 matching over 7 bases. The specimen was CD4+ T cells sorted from PBMCs, collected less than 6 days after the first yellow fever vaccination. The chain's CDR3 is CASSLTGDNQPQHF. In nucleotides, the CDR3 is TGTGCCAGCAGCCTCACAGGGGACAATCAGCCCCAGCATTTT.